The 28 T cell receptor beta chains given below trace back to one sample, sequenced in a study of cytomegalovirus exposure and HLA in healthy donors. The PCR used 60 Vbeta and 13 Jbeta primers. The table came from immunoSEQ multiplex PCR; TCRdb's copy has only in-frame clones and leaves some out. Counted here are around 150,000 clones, roughly four fifths occurring once; the ten biggest clones make up around 10%. The sample consisted of PBMCs. These TCRs come from a man aged 50 to 60 in good health and CMV-seropositive.

This clone was seen once. The chain has TRBV10-1 and TRBJ2-7; TRBD2 matches at 9 bases. The CDR3 loop spans 13 amino acids. Germline V lookup: CDR1 WNHNN, CDR2 SYGVQD (reference sequence). V shed 6 bases and J 3 bases; nucleotides not matched to a gene: 3. CDR3 residues: CASRSTSGYEQYF. The CDR3 DNA sequence: TGCGCCAGCAGGTCGACTAGCGGCTACGAGCAGTACTTC.

Only a few counts were recorded for this clone. The junction and the germline gene differ at one end; a read error may be behind it. The CDR3 region has the DNA TGCGCCAGCAGCCAAGATTATGGGGGCGGCTATGTCTACACCTTC. Its protein product is CASSQDYGGGYVYTF. The genes are TRBV4-3 and TRBJ1-2; a weak D match, TRBD1 (6 bases). Germline V gene lookup returns CDR1 LGHNA and CDR2 YSLEER. The CDR3 has 15 residues.

The CDR3 nucleotides are TGTGCCAGCAAAAGGGGAAGAGGTGGGGGCTACACCTTC. Amino acids: CASKRGRGGGYTF. V usage is TRBV27 and J usage is TRBJ1-2; TRBD1 might be the D (5 bases). The CDR3 consists of 13 residues. Germline V lookup: CDR1 MNHEY, CDR2 SMNVEV (reference sequence). Trimming pared 7 bases from V and 8 bases from J, leaving 17 bases between.

The chain combines TRBV13 with TRBJ1-1, with D maybe TRBD1 (5 bases). The CDR3 has 14 amino acids. Trimming shortened V by 7 bases and J by 4 bases, and 16 bases separated the two germline ends. The germline V gene has CDR1 PRHDT and CDR2 FYEKMQ (reference sequence). The CDR3 nucleotides read TGTGCCAGCACCCGCGGGACCGGGAGCACTGAAGCTTTCTTT. This codes for CASTRGTGSTEAFF.

This clone was seen once. The chain combines TRBV10-3 with TRBJ2-7; 8 positions agree with TRBD1. Germline lookup yields CDR1 ENHRY and CDR2 SYGVKD. Unmatched junction bases numbered 12, after V lost 3 bases and J lost 5 bases. This CDR3 has 16 residues. The CDR3 region is CAISEGGLGTGNEQYF. The CDR3 DNA sequence: TGTGCCATCAGTGAAGGGGGACTCGGGACAGGTAACGAGCAGTACTTC.

The rearrangement uses TRBV7-9 and TRBJ1-2; 7 nucleotides agree with TRBD1. This CDR3 spans 13 amino acids. J lost 2 bases, V lost 5 bases, and 2 bases had no gene match. Looked up from germline, CDR1 is SEHNR and CDR2 is FQNEAQ (reference sequence). The DNA for the CDR3 is TGTGCCAGCAGCAGGGGACAGAACTATGGCTACACCTTC. Its translation: CASSRGQNYGYTF.

This clone was detected only a few times. The chain couples TRBV6-1 to TRBJ1-1, with D possibly being TRBD1 (6 bases). The ends were cut back, 3 bases at V and 2 bases at J, with 10 bases in the middle. CDR3 length equals 14 residues. Germline loops: CDR1 MNHNS, CDR2 SASEGT. The DNA for the CDR3 is TGTGCCAGCAGTGAGTCCAGGGGTAACACTGAAGCTTTCTTT. Its protein product is CASSESRGNTEAFF.

This chain uses TRBV6-5 with TRBJ2-1; TRBD2 aligns across 13 bases. The CDR3 has 15 amino acids. With 4 bases clipped from V and 9 bases from J, the junction kept 6 bases outside the gene matches. Per germline, CDR1 MNHEY and CDR2 SVGAGI. This CDR3 reads CASSSGLAGEAEQFF. CDR3 nucleotide sequence: TGTGCCAGCAGTTCTGGACTAGCGGGGGAGGCTGAGCAGTTCTTC.

This clone was seen a handful of times. The chain joins TRBV7-2 to TRBJ2-7; TRBD1 might be the D (5 bases). The CDR3 has 14 amino acids. Between the trimmed V and J ends, which lost 1 base and 2 bases, there was a span of 9 bases. Germline V gene lookup returns CDR1 SGHTA and CDR2 FQGNSA. The CDR3 nucleotides are TGTGCCAGCAGCTTAGGTTCAGGGACCTACGAGCAGTACTTC. It encodes CASSLGSGTYEQYF.

To note about this clone: The conserved final phenylalanine or tryptophan is absent from the CDR3, which likely points to a read error. The chain couples TRBV19 to TRBJ1-6, with unresolved D. The ends were cut back, 5 bases at V and 8 bases at J, with 13 bases in the middle. This CDR3 has 14 residues. Per germline, CDR1 LNHDA and CDR2 SQIVND (reference sequence). CDR3 DNA sequence: TGTGCCAGTAGTCAAGCCTTGACACATTCACCCCTCCACCTT. Its translation: CASSQALTHSPLHL.

The chain joins TRBV19 to TRBJ2-4; D unresolved. Trimming removed 2 bases from V and 5 bases from J, with 10 bases in between. The CDR3 consists of 14 residues. Germline CDR1 reads LNHDA; CDR2 reads SQIVND (reference sequence). CDR3 in DNA: TGTGCCAGTAGTATACTCTGGGCAGAAAACATTCAGTACTTC. Amino acids: CASSILWAENIQYF.

The V call is TRBV5-4, the J call TRBJ2-5, with 10 positions matching TRBD2. The CDR3 extends over 16 amino acids. Germline-derived CDR1 and CDR2 are SGHNT and YYREEE (reference sequence). J gave up 5 bases and V 3 bases, and 10 bases lay outside the gene matches. The CDR3 protein is CASSYKRAGGRETQYF. CDR3 sequence (DNA): TGTGCCAGCAGCTACAAGAGAGCGGGGGGGCGGGAGACCCAGTACTTC.

The genes are TRBV6-1 and TRBJ2-1, with TRBD1 identical over 9 bases. Germline CDR1 and CDR2: MNHNS and SASEGT. The CDR3 runs 13 residues. V was pared by 10 bases and J by 8 bases, with 9 bases of the junction left unmatched. The CDR3 coding sequence is TGTGCCACCGCCGGGACAGGGTTACATGAGCAGTTCTTC. This translates into CATAGTGLHEQFF.

The chain joins TRBV15 to TRBJ2-3, with 7 bases aligning to TRBD1. This CDR3 comprises 15 residues. The trim removed 5 bases at V and 2 bases at J, leaving 7 bases unmatched. The germline gives CDR1 LNHNV, CDR2 YYDKDF (reference sequence). The CDR3 nucleotides read TGTGCCACCAGCCCCGGGACAGTACCCACAGATACGCAGTATTTT. Translation: CATSPGTVPTDTQYF.

This clone has just one count. The same CDR3 can be traced to other DNA sequences in this sample. The rearrangement links TRBV10-3 to TRBJ2-4; D possibly corresponds to TRBD2 (6 bases). The CDR3 consists of 18 residues. Germline-derived CDR1 and CDR2 are ENHRY and SYGVKD. V shed 3 bases and J shed 0 bases, with 18 bases lying between them. The chain's CDR3 is CAISERGTSGLAKNIQYF. CDR3 DNA: TGTGCCATCAGTGAACGAGGGACCAGCGGGCTAGCCAAAAACATTCAGTACTTC.

The V gene is TRBV5-6, the J gene TRBJ2-3, with 11 nucleotides matching TRBD2. The CDR3 consists of 15 residues. The V gene's germline CDR1 is SGHDT and CDR2 YYEEEE. Trimming removed 0 bases from V and 4 bases from J; junction bases left unmatched: 1. The CDR3 loop reads CASSLGSGGADTQYF. The CDR3 coding sequence is TGTGCCAGCAGCTTGGGTAGCGGGGGGGCAGATACGCAGTATTTT.

The chain joins TRBV6-5 to TRBJ2-7; D may be TRBD1 (7 bases). CDR3 length: 15 amino acids. Trimming took 0 bases from V and 3 from J, leaving 12 bases between them. Germline-derived CDR1 and CDR2 are MNHEY and SVGAGI. The CDR3 region is CASSYSSGGGYEQYF. The CDR3, as DNA: TGTGCCAGCAGTTACTCTTCAGGGGGAGGCTACGAGCAGTACTTC.

In this sample, this clone turned up a few times. V is TRBV2 and J is TRBJ1-4; a weak D match, TRBD1 (6 bases). Germline V gene data show CDR1 as SNHLY and CDR2 as FYNNEI. This CDR3 is built from 15 residues. V lost 2 bases and J 8 bases, leaving 15 bases between the germline ends. The CDR3 DNA is TGTGCCAGCAGTGAACTGCGGGGGGCGAGCGAAAAACTGTTTTTT. This translates into CASSELRGASEKLFF.

The chain carries TRBV4-3 and TRBJ2-2, with 13 nucleotides matching TRBD2. Trimming took 0 bases from V and 6 from J; bases not matched to a gene: 7. The CDR3 is 18 amino acids. CDR1 and CDR2 (germline): LGHNA, YSLEER. This chain's CDR3 is CASSQDSGLAGEPGELFF. CDR3 bases: TGCGCCAGCAGCCAAGATTCTGGACTAGCGGGAGAGCCCGGGGAGCTGTTTTTT.

The genes are TRBV7-2 and TRBJ2-5; D unclear. V dropped 6 bases and J dropped 2 bases, with 16 bases sitting between them. This CDR3 contains 15 residues. In germline, CDR1 is SGHTA, CDR2 FQGNSA. The CDR3 region has the DNA TGTGCCAGCAGTCGAGCTCGCGGTCCTCAAGAGACCCAGTACTTC. This encodes CASSRARGPQETQYF.

This clone has only one observation. The V call is TRBV5-1, the J call TRBJ2-7, with 7 bases aligning to TRBD2. V was pared by 4 bases and J by 0 bases, with 7 bases of the junction left unmatched. Germline V gene lookup returns CDR1 SGHRS and CDR2 YFSETQ. This CDR3 is 15 amino acids long. The CDR3 loop reads CASSPWASGSYEQYF. In DNA, the CDR3 is TGCGCCAGCAGCCCGTGGGCTAGCGGCTCCTACGAGCAGTACTTC.

As regards this clone: Because it lacks the conserved phenylalanine or tryptophan at the end, this CDR3 is likely a read error. This chain connects TRBV4-1 to TRBJ1-2; perhaps TRBD1 as D (6 bases). The CDR3 contains 15 residues. V shed 0 bases and J shed 8 bases, with 16 bases lying between them. Germline CDR1 reads MGHRA; CDR2 reads YSYEKL. CDR3 sequence: CASSQDNRAYEGYTL. Written as DNA, the CDR3 is TGCGCCAGCAGCCAAGATAACAGGGCCTACGAGGGCTACACCCTC.

This clone occurred a few times. The V gene is TRBV7-9, the J gene TRBJ1-5, with D possibly being TRBD1 (6 bases). Between the trimmed V and J ends, which lost 3 bases and 3 bases, there was a span of 9 bases. This CDR3 has 14 amino acids. Germline V CDR1 and CDR2: SEHNR, FQNEAQ (reference sequence). CDR3 protein: CASSLGGLNQPQHF. The CDR3 nucleotides read TGTGCCAGCAGCTTGGGGGGGCTCAATCAGCCCCAGCATTTT.

Only a few counts were recorded for this clone. V gene TRBV9 combines with J gene TRBJ2-5; 7 nucleotides line up with TRBD2. CDR1 is SGDLS, CDR2 YYNGEE, per germline. The V gene end was trimmed by 3 bases and the J gene end by 1 base; junction bases not matched to a gene: 9. The CDR3 is 16 amino acids. The CDR3, as DNA: TGTGCCAGCAGCGCCGGGGTGGGGGGGACCCAAGAGACCCAGTACTTC. Translated, it gives CASSAGVGGTQETQYF.

This clone was observed a few times. The chain has TRBV29-1 and TRBJ2-6; TRBD2 might be the D (6 bases). The V end was cut by 3 bases, the J end by 9 bases, with 9 bases between. Germline loops: CDR1 SQVTM, CDR2 ANQGSEA. The CDR3 is 12 amino acids. This CDR3 is CSVDQGGNVLTF. CDR3 bases: TGCAGCGTTGATCAGGGAGGCAACGTCCTGACTTTC. Drawing the rest from reference TRBV29-1 and TRBJ2-6, the complete variable domain is SAVISQKPSRDICQRGTSLTIQCQVDSQVTMMFWYRQQPGQSLTLIATANQGSEATYESGFVIDKFPISRPNLTFSTLTVSNMSPEDSSIYLCSVDQGGNVLTFGAGSRLTVL.

The chain is built from TRBV6-6 and TRBJ1-2, with 8 bases fitting TRBD1. The J segment lost 8 bases and the V segment lost 2 bases, leaving 4 bases of the junction unmatched. CDR3 size: 13 residues. CDR1 is MNHNY and CDR2 is SVGAGI in the germline V gene (reference sequence). The CDR3 sequence: CASSYTDRGGYTF. The CDR3 DNA sequence: TGTGCCAGCAGTTACACCGACAGGGGAGGCTACACCTTC.

The chain combines TRBV5-6 with TRBJ1-3; weak D call: TRBD1 (6 bases). This CDR3 has 14 residues. Germline loops: CDR1 SGHDT, CDR2 YYEEEE. With 4 bases removed from V and 4 bases from J, the gap between germline ends came to 12 bases. The CDR3 DNA reads as TGTGCCAGCAGCCTACAGGGCTCAGGAAACACCATATATTTT. Translating it yields CASSLQGSGNTIYF.

As DNA, the CDR3 is TGTGCCAGCAGCGTTCCGGGACTAGCGATGGCTGAGCAGTTCTTC. Translating it yields CASSVPGLAMAEQFF. The chain combines TRBV5-4 with TRBJ2-1; 10 bases agree with TRBD2. J lost 9 bases, V lost 4 bases, and 10 bases had no gene match. This CDR3 is 15 amino acids long. The V gene's germline CDR1 is SGHNT and CDR2 YYREEE (reference sequence).